The rows below give T cell receptor beta chains drawn from one sample of a study of CD8 T cells in Susac syndrome. One entry per CDR3 protein, called by TCRdb with MiXCR from the immunoSEQ multiplex PCR reads. In the table there are under 200,000 distinct CDR3 sequences, 94% of which are singletons. Sequencing input: CD4+ T cells from PBMCs. The receptors here all came from a human donor with Susac syndrome. CDR3s include the opening cysteine and the closing phenylalanine or tryptophan. Fields, in order: CDR3 protein, CDR3 DNA, J gene, clone size, D gene, V gene. A D gene is named only where the DNA matches it firmly. Size is stated for part of the rows, as once, few or many counts, or as a class when the clone is expanded.

CSAIKDRDNQPQHF,TGCAGTGCTATTAAGGACAGGGACAATCAGCCCCAGCATTTT,TRBJ1-5,NA,TRBD1,TRBV20-1
CASSLRTGNNQPQHF,TGTGCCAGCAGCCTCAGGACAGGGAACAATCAGCCCCAGCATTTT,TRBJ1-5,NA,TRBD1,TRBV12-3/TRBV12-4
CASSQGQQETQYF,TGTGCCAGCTCACAGGGACAGCAAGAGACCCAGTACTTC,TRBJ2-5,few,TRBD1,TRBV4-3
CASSLTGQGAEAFF,TGTGCCAGCAGCCTTACGGGACAGGGGGCTGAAGCTTTCTTT,TRBJ1-1,NA,TRBD1,TRBV7-9
CASSRDRDDTQYF,TGTGCCAGCAGCCGGGACCGCGACGATACGCAGTATTTT,TRBJ2-3,NA,NA,TRBV5-4
CSVASSSNYGYTF,TGCAGCGTTGCGAGTTCCTCTAACTATGGCTACACCTTC,TRBJ1-2,NA,NA,TRBV29-1
CASRADFAEKLFF,TGTGCCAGCAGGGCGGACTTTGCCGAAAAACTGTTTTTT,TRBJ1-4,NA,NA,TRBV11-2
CATQTGWSYNEQFF,TGTGCCACGCAGACAGGGTGGTCCTACAATGAGCAGTTCTTC,TRBJ2-1,NA,TRBD1,TRBV6-2/TRBV6-3
CASSLSLQGGNTIYF,TGTGCCAGCAGCTTATCGCTTCAGGGTGGAAACACCATATATTTT,TRBJ1-3,few,NA,TRBV7-6
CASSPRGYSNQPQHF,TGTGCCAGCAGTCCTAGGGGTTATAGCAATCAGCCCCAGCATTTT,TRBJ1-5,few,NA,TRBV12-3/TRBV12-4
CSATSGVLGYTF,TGCAGTGCAACATCAGGGGTTTTGGGCTACACCTTC,TRBJ1-2,NA,NA,TRBV20-1
CASSLGDSNTQYF,TGTGCCAGCAGCTTAGGAGACAGCAATACGCAGTATTTT,TRBJ2-3,NA,NA,TRBV7-6
CASSTTGKMNGYTF,TGTGCCAGCAGTACCACAGGGAAGATGAATGGCTACACCTTC,TRBJ1-2,NA,NA,TRBV2
CASSRTAATNEKLFF,TGCGCCAGCAGTCGGACCGCCGCAACTAATGAAAAACTGTTTTTT,TRBJ1-4,NA,NA,TRBV4-1
CASTEGGGEYNEQFF,TGTGCCAGCACCGAGGGGGGAGGGGAATACAATGAGCAGTTCTTC,TRBJ2-1,NA,NA,TRBV28
CASSQHGAGGHEQFF,TGCGCCAGCAGCCAACATGGCGCGGGGGGGCATGAGCAGTTCTTC,TRBJ2-1,NA,TRBD2,TRBV4-3
CASTILGAGGHTGELFF,TGTGCCAGCACCATCCTAGGGGCGGGGGGACACACCGGGGAGCTGTTTTTT,TRBJ2-2,NA,TRBD2,TRBV2
CAWTDRDTEAFF,TGTGCCTGGACCGACAGGGACACTGAAGCTTTCTTT,TRBJ1-1,NA,TRBD1,TRBV30
CASKPDRGETQYF,TGTGCCAGTAAGCCCGACAGGGGGGAGACCCAGTACTTC,TRBJ2-5,NA,TRBD1,TRBV2
CASSGELALGTQYF,TGTGCCAGCAGTGGCGAACTAGCGTTGGGTACGCAGTATTTT,TRBJ2-3,NA,TRBD2,TRBV2
CASSRQGVYEQYF,TGTGCCAGCAGTCGGCAGGGAGTTTACGAGCAGTACTTC,TRBJ2-7,NA,NA,TRBV25-1
CASSQPERNTEAFF,TGTGCCAGCAGCCAACCGGAGAGGAACACTGAAGCTTTCTTT,TRBJ1-1,NA,NA,TRBV4-2
CASSARGQQNQPQHF,TGTGCCAGCAGCGCGCGGGGACAGCAGAATCAGCCCCAGCATTTT,TRBJ1-5,NA,TRBD1,TRBV7-2
CSADERGLGEGYTF,TGCAGTGCCGACGAGCGGGGCCTCGGAGAGGGCTACACCTTC,TRBJ1-2,NA,NA,TRBV20-1
CSGCRDNGYEQYF,TGCAGCGGGTGCCGGGACAATGGGTACGAGCAGTACTTC,TRBJ2-7,NA,NA,TRBV29-1
CASSQETGTTGQPQHF,TGTGCCAGCAGCCAAGAAACAGGAACGACGGGGCAGCCCCAGCATTTT,TRBJ1-5,NA,NA,TRBV4-2
CASRLAHGTQYF,TGTGCCAGCAGACTAGCCCATGGGACCCAGTACTTC,TRBJ2-5,NA,NA,TRBV11-2
CASCQDGAGSNQPQHF,TGTGCCAGCTGTCAAGACGGGGCAGGGAGCAATCAGCCCCAGCATTTT,TRBJ1-5,NA,NA,TRBV6-1
CASSTLLGQGGSGKLFF,TGTGCCAGCAGCACCCTATTGGGCCAGGGCGGATCGGGAAAACTGTTTTTT,TRBJ1-4,NA,NA,TRBV4-2
CSAYPGTSSAREQYF,TGCAGTGCTTATCCCGGGACTAGCAGTGCTCGGGAGCAGTACTTC,TRBJ2-7,NA,TRBD2,TRBV20-1
CASSVRGKRGSSYEQYF,TGTGCCAGCAGCGTGAGGGGGAAGCGGGGGAGCTCCTACGAGCAGTACTTC,TRBJ2-7,NA,TRBD2,TRBV9
CSASLGNIGADGYTF,TGCAGTGCTAGTTTGGGGAACATTGGGGCAGATGGCTACACCTTC,TRBJ1-2,NA,NA,TRBV20-1
CASSQGRTGFGETQYF,TGTGCCAGCAGCCAGGGACGGACAGGGTTTGGAGAGACCCAGTACTTC,TRBJ2-5,NA,TRBD1,TRBV4-2
CASSLARGGGGGEQYF,TGTGCCAGCAGCTTAGCCCGAGGGGGCGGTGGGGGCGAGCAGTACTTC,TRBJ2-7,NA,TRBD1,TRBV7-6
CASSLQETQYF,TGTGCCAGCAGCCTCCAAGAGACCCAGTACTTC,TRBJ2-5,many,NA,TRBV5-4
CSAQGRQNSNQPQHF,TGCAGTGCACAAGGCCGGCAGAATAGCAATCAGCCCCAGCATTTT,TRBJ1-5,once,NA,TRBV20-1
CASSEGTRREQYF,TGCGCCAGCAGTGAGGGTACCAGGAGGGAGCAGTACTTC,TRBJ2-7,NA,NA,TRBV10-2
CASKRGRGTEAFF,TGTGCCAGCAAAAGAGGGCGAGGGACTGAAGCTTTCTTT,TRBJ1-1,NA,NA,TRBV6-5
CASGRKRGTEAFF,TGTGCCAGCGGTAGGAAAAGGGGCACTGAAGCTTTCTTT,TRBJ1-1,NA,NA,TRBV6-5
CASSYGKVKNIQYF,TGTGCCAGCAGTTACGGGAAGGTCAAAAACATTCAGTACTTC,TRBJ2-4,NA,NA,TRBV6-5
CASSYWAGRGTDTQYF,TGTGCCAGCAGTTACTGGGCCGGCCGGGGCACAGATACGCAGTATTTT,TRBJ2-3,once,NA,TRBV6-6
CSARVPPGAQHF,TGCAGTGCTAGAGTACCGCCTGGGGCCCAGCATTTT,TRBJ1-5,NA,NA,TRBV20-1
CSASTSGGRYNEQFF,TGCAGTGCTTCGACTAGCGGGGGGAGATACAATGAGCAGTTCTTC,TRBJ2-1,NA,TRBD2,TRBV20-1
CASSFGTGGEKLFF,TGTGCCAGCAGCTTTGGGACAGGGGGAGAAAAACTGTTTTTT,TRBJ1-4,NA,TRBD1,TRBV7-6
CASSSPETSGEGEQYF,TGTGCCAGCAGCTCCCCGGAGACTAGCGGGGAAGGCGAGCAGTACTTC,TRBJ2-7,NA,TRBD2,TRBV11-2
CASKRDRGMNTEAFF,TGTGCCAGTAAGCGGGACAGGGGCATGAACACTGAAGCTTTCTTT,TRBJ1-1,NA,TRBD1,TRBV5-4
CASRGQGAYGYTF,TGCGCCAGCAGGGGACAGGGGGCATATGGCTACACCTTC,TRBJ1-2,NA,TRBD1,TRBV5-1
CSVRGLAKPNPHEQYF,TGCAGCGTTCGGGGGCTAGCAAAACCTAACCCCCACGAGCAGTACTTC,TRBJ2-7,NA,NA,TRBV29-1
CSVGDSRNEKLFF,TGCAGCGTGGGGGACAGCCGTAATGAAAAACTGTTTTTT,TRBJ1-4,NA,TRBD1,TRBV29-1
CASSEVDLYGYTF,TGTGCCAGCAGTGAAGTGGATCTCTATGGCTACACCTTC,TRBJ1-2,NA,NA,TRBV2
CASSSIAGGRETQYF,TGCGCCAGCAGCTCGATAGCGGGGGGACGAGAGACCCAGTACTTC,TRBJ2-5,once,TRBD2,TRBV5-1
CSAPEAARYNEQFF,TGCAGTGCCCCCGAGGCAGCACGGTACAATGAGCAGTTCTTC,TRBJ2-1,NA,NA,TRBV20-1
CASSQGGDLDTQYF,TGTGCCAGCAGCCAAGGGGGGGATCTCGATACGCAGTATTTT,TRBJ2-3,NA,NA,TRBV14
CASSYGFNGYTF,TGTGCCAGCAGTTACGGTTTCAATGGCTACACCTTC,TRBJ1-2,NA,NA,TRBV25-1